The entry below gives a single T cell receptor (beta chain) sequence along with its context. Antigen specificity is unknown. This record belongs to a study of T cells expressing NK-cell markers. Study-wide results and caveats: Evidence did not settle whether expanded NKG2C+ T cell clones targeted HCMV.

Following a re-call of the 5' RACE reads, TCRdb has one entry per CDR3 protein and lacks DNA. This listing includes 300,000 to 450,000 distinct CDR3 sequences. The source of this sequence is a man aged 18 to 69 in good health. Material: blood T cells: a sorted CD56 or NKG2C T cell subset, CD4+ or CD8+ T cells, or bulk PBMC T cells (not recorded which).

CDR3 sequence: CASSPKGTGPITDTQYF. The rearrangement links TRBV7-7 to TRBJ2-3; TCRdb proposes TRBD1, but this gene call is untestable without DNA. The CDR3 contains 17 residues. In germline, CDR1 is SSHAT, CDR2 FNYEAQ (reference sequence).